A selection of T cell receptor beta chains follows, all from one sample in a study of blood T cells in healthy people across ages. TCRdb recomputed calls from the 5' RACE reads with MiXCR, one row per CDR3 protein. In the table there are 1.5 million or so distinct CDR3 sequences, under 55% of which are singletons. Material: blood. Receptor source: a woman aged 18-29 years in good health. CDR3s include the opening cysteine and the closing phenylalanine or tryptophan. A D gene is named only where the DNA matches it firmly. Clone size is stated in some rows and not others, as once, few, many or a class when expanded.

clone size: few
D gene: NA
J gene: TRBJ2-7
V gene: TRBV29-1
CDR3 DNA: TGCAGCGTTGGAAGGCTGGGGGTAGCCTACGAGCAGTACTTC
CDR3 protein: CSVGRLGVAYEQYF

clone size: few
D gene: NA
J gene: TRBJ2-3
V gene: TRBV20-1
CDR3 DNA: TGCAGTGCTAGAGATGCCCAGTTAGACGTGACGCAGTATTTT
CDR3 protein: CSARDAQLDVTQYF

clone size: NA
D gene: TRBD1
J gene: TRBJ2-3
V gene: TRBV27
CDR3 DNA: TGTGCCAGCAGTTCGATCGGGACAGGTGCCGCGGATACGCAGTATTTT
CDR3 protein: CASSSIGTGAADTQYF

clone size: NA
D gene: NA
J gene: TRBJ2-5
V gene: TRBV6-2/TRBV6-3
CDR3 DNA: TGTGCCAGCAGTTACGCCAGGGTTGGTAAGACCCAGTACTTC
CDR3 protein: CASSYARVGKTQYF

clone size: NA
D gene: TRBD1
J gene: TRBJ2-5
V gene: TRBV4-1
CDR3 DNA: TGCGCCAGCAGCCAACCTGGGACAGGAAACCAAGAGACCCAGTACTTC
CDR3 protein: CASSQPGTGNQETQYF

clone size: few
D gene: TRBD2
J gene: TRBJ2-3
V gene: TRBV12-3/TRBV12-4
CDR3 DNA: TGTGCCAGCAGTATAGCGGAGCGGGGGGGGACAGATACGCAGTATTTT
CDR3 protein: CASSIAERGGTDTQYF

clone size: few
D gene: NA
J gene: TRBJ1-2
V gene: TRBV30
CDR3 DNA: TGTGCCTGGAGTGTAGACTATGGATGGAGTGGCTACACCTTC
CDR3 protein: CAWSVDYGWSGYTF

clone size: few
D gene: TRBD1
J gene: TRBJ1-5
V gene: TRBV12-3/TRBV12-4
CDR3 DNA: TGTGCCAGCAGCGGACAGGGGGCAGATCAGCCCCAGCATTTT
CDR3 protein: CASSGQGADQPQHF

clone size: once
D gene: NA
J gene: TRBJ1-1
V gene: TRBV28
CDR3 DNA: TGTGCCAGCGACCTCACCCTTGGGGACACTGAAGCTTTCTTT
CDR3 protein: CASDLTLGDTEAFF

clone size: few
D gene: NA
J gene: TRBJ1-6
V gene: TRBV7-2
CDR3 DNA: TGTGCCAGCAGCTTCGAAAGGGGCTCACCCCTCCACTTT
CDR3 protein: CASSFERGSPLHF

clone size: NA
D gene: NA
J gene: TRBJ2-1
V gene: TRBV4-3
CDR3 DNA: TGCGCCAGCAGCCAAGCTCTTACTTGGACATCCTACAATGAGCAGTTCTTC
CDR3 protein: CASSQALTWTSYNEQFF

clone size: NA
D gene: NA
J gene: TRBJ2-7
V gene: TRBV10-3
CDR3 DNA: TGTGCCATCAGCCGGGACACAACCTACGAGCAGTACTTC
CDR3 protein: CAISRDTTYEQYF

clone size: NA
D gene: TRBD1
J gene: TRBJ1-5
V gene: TRBV19
CDR3 DNA: TGTGCCAGTAGTATAGATCGGACAGGGTTCAATCAGCCCCAGCATTTT
CDR3 protein: CASSIDRTGFNQPQHF

clone size: NA
D gene: TRBD1
J gene: TRBJ2-5
V gene: TRBV25-1
CDR3 DNA: TGTGCCAGCAAGCTTATCGGGACAGATCAAGAGACCCAGTACTTC
CDR3 protein: CASKLIGTDQETQYF

clone size: NA
D gene: NA
J gene: TRBJ2-7
V gene: TRBV28
CDR3 DNA: TGTGCCAGCAGTTTAACTCAGGGAGTTAGTTCCTACGAGCAGTACTTC
CDR3 protein: CASSLTQGVSSYEQYF

clone size: NA
D gene: NA
J gene: TRBJ2-5
V gene: TRBV29-1
CDR3 DNA: TGCAGCGTTGAAACCGGGGCAGCCTACAATGAGCAGTACTTC
CDR3 protein: CSVETGAAYNEQYF

clone size: many
D gene: TRBD1
J gene: TRBJ1-2
V gene: TRBV2
CDR3 DNA: TGTGCCAGCAGTACAGGGGGCTATGGCTACACCTTC
CDR3 protein: CASSTGGYGYTF

clone size: NA
D gene: NA
J gene: TRBJ2-3
V gene: TRBV7-6
CDR3 DNA: TGTGCCAGCAGCGCCCCCCCCGGGGGGCCCGTGGTAGATACGCAGTATTTT
CDR3 protein: CASSAPPGGPVVDTQYF

clone size: NA
D gene: TRBD1
J gene: TRBJ2-7
V gene: TRBV2
CDR3 DNA: TGTGCCAGCAGTATGGACAGGGGGTTGAACGAGCAGTACTTC
CDR3 protein: CASSMDRGLNEQYF

clone size: NA
D gene: NA
J gene: TRBJ1-1
V gene: TRBV7-9
CDR3 DNA: TGTGCCAGCAGCTTTGGAGATTACACTGAAGCTTTCTTT
CDR3 protein: CASSFGDYTEAFF

clone size: NA
D gene: TRBD1
J gene: TRBJ1-2
V gene: TRBV7-2
CDR3 DNA: TGTGCCAGCAGCTTCCTCGCGACAGGGGGCGACTATGGCTACACCTTC
CDR3 protein: CASSFLATGGDYGYTF

clone size: many
D gene: NA
J gene: TRBJ2-1
V gene: TRBV2
CDR3 DNA: TGTGCCAGCAGTGAAGCGCGTGGCAGCCGAACCCCGTTCTTC
CDR3 protein: CASSEARGSRTPFF

clone size: NA
D gene: NA
J gene: TRBJ1-4
V gene: TRBV20-1
CDR3 DNA: TGCAGTGCTAGTCAGGGGTTTGGCGAAAAACTGTTTTTT
CDR3 protein: CSASQGFGEKLFF

clone size: NA
D gene: TRBD2
J gene: TRBJ2-1
V gene: TRBV5-1
CDR3 DNA: TGCGCCAGCAGCTCGGGACTAGCGGGCCCGTTCTACAATGAGCAGTTCTTC
CDR3 protein: CASSSGLAGPFYNEQFF

clone size: few
D gene: NA
J gene: TRBJ2-3
V gene: TRBV2
CDR3 DNA: TGTGCCAGCAGTGACTCCGAAACTAGCACAGATACGCAGTATTTT
CDR3 protein: CASSDSETSTDTQYF

clone size: NA
D gene: TRBD1
J gene: TRBJ2-7
V gene: TRBV20-1
CDR3 DNA: TGCAGTGCCCGGGGACAGAGTTACAATGAGCAGTACTTC
CDR3 protein: CSARGQSYNEQYF

clone size: NA
D gene: TRBD1
J gene: TRBJ1-1
V gene: TRBV18
CDR3 DNA: TGTGCCAGCTCCCGTTGGGGACAGATCAACACTGAAGCTTTCTTT
CDR3 protein: CASSRWGQINTEAFF

clone size: NA
D gene: NA
J gene: TRBJ1-2
V gene: TRBV30
CDR3 DNA: TGTGCCTGGAGGACCCGGACCCCTCCTAACTACACCTTC
CDR3 protein: CAWRTRTPPNYTF

clone size: NA
D gene: TRBD1
J gene: TRBJ1-2
V gene: TRBV30
CDR3 DNA: TGTGCCTGGACCCAGAGGACAGGCGTATATGGCTACACCTTC
CDR3 protein: CAWTQRTGVYGYTF